The clone carrying this TCR beta chain was found once. What it binds is not known. CDR3 length: 18 residues. Germline CDR1 reads SNHLY; CDR2 reads FYNNEI. Trimming removed 6 bases at V and 0 bases at J, with 21 bases between. The sample originates from a study of shared clonotypes between healthy human individuals. Study details: Per donor, CD8 memory used one plate, CD8 naive used two, CD4 memory used three and CD4 naive used three. Whole-study findings and limits: Despite large depth, rarefaction showed incomplete sorted-subset sequencing. Naive CD4 clonotype sharing across several donors was about 5%.

Original processing notes: Quality scores were absent from the junction-only immunoSEQ sequences, so filtering differed. Libraries were prepared by immunoSEQ multiplex PCR; TCRdb keeps only in-frame clonotypes and omits some of them. That table furnishes V, J and clone size, whereas the DNA furnished D and trimming. The table shows 600,000 or so clones, with roughly 95% occurring only once. Naive CD8 cells lacked CD45RO and underwent positive selection for CCR7, leaving out terminally differentiated effector memory CD45RA+ cells. The chain couples TRBV2 to TRBJ1-5; D may be TRBD1 (5 bases). Sequenced input: naive CD8+ T cells sorted from blood. This TCR derives from a woman in her twenties or thirties in good health. The CDR3 sequence is CASSQFREKGHSNQPQHF. The CDR3 DNA reads TGTGCCAGCAGCCAGTTCAGGGAAAAGGGTCATAGCAATCAGCCCCAGCATTTT.